The 16 T cell receptor beta chains below all came from one sample that was sequenced in a study of regulatory T cells in long-lasting Graves disease. The time point was: newly diagnosed GD, antithyroid drugs for less than 3 months. PBMC RNA served as the TCR library source. HTBI primers from iRepertoire and Arm-PCR of CDR3 regions yielded the TCR beta libraries. Each CDR3 protein is one row after TCRdb ran MiXCR on the multiplex PCR reads. The sample has about 500,000 distinct CDR3 sequences; under 20% are singletons. These data were likewise used in another study, on T cells in Graves' hyperthyroidism and ophthalmopathy.

Sequenced material: peripheral blood mononuclear cells (PBMCs), taken at new diagnosis, from a patient treated with antithyroid drugs. The source is a man between 40 and 49 years old with Graves disease.

V gene TRBV10-3 combines with J gene TRBJ2-1, with a possible D match to TRBD2 (6 bases). Trimming removed 8 bases from V and 10 bases from J, with 12 bases in between. The CDR3 runs 11 residues. CDR1 is ENHRY and CDR2 is SYGVKD in the germline V gene. CDR3 loop: CAIGGRGEQFF. The DNA of the CDR3 is TGTGCCATCGGGGGTCGGGGGGAGCAGTTCTTC.

This chain joins TRBV24-1 and TRBJ2-2; 9 positions match TRBD2. J was trimmed by 7 bases and V by 4 bases; bases with no gene match: 6. Germline V gene lookup returns CDR1 KGHDR and CDR2 SFDVKD. The CDR3 is 15 residues long. In DNA form, the CDR3 reads TGTGCCACCAGTGACCGGACTAGCGTCGGCGGGGAGCTGTTTTTT. Translated: CATSDRTSVGGELFF.

This clonotype was counted at least ten times. Written as DNA, the CDR3 is TGTGCCAGCAGCTTAGTCCCTAGCGGCACGACCTACGAGCAGTACTTC. Protein: CASSLVPSGTTYEQYF. V is TRBV7-2 and J is TRBJ2-7; 7 bases line up with TRBD2. The CDR3 is made up of 16 amino acids. Trimming cost V 1 base and J 2 bases; bases outside gene matches: 8. Germline loops: CDR1 SGHTA, CDR2 FQGNSA. The whole variable domain, remainder taken from reference TRBV7-2 and TRBJ2-7, is GAGVSQSPSNKVTEKGKDVELRCDPISGHTALYWYRQSLGQGLEFLIYFQGNSAPDKSGLPSDRFSAERTGGSVSTLTIQRTQQEDSAVYLCASSLVPSGTTYEQYFGPGTRLTVT.

This clonotype was seen ten or more times. The gene calls are TRBV3-1 and TRBJ2-1; D might be TRBD1 or TRBD2, each matching 6 bases. Germline V gene data show CDR1 as LGHDT and CDR2 as YNNKEL (reference sequence). The V and J ends lost 0 bases and 4 bases respectively, with 10 bases between them. The CDR3 spans 15 residues. The CDR3 bases are TGTGCCAGCAGCCAAGATGCGGGACAATACAATGAGCAGTTCTTC. It codes for CASSQDAGQYNEQFF.

CDR3 nucleotide sequence: TGTGCCAGCAGCTACTTAGCGGGAAGGAATACGCAGTATTTT. This codes for CASSYLAGRNTQYF. The chain carries TRBV7-3 and TRBJ2-3; TRBD2 agrees at 8 bases. Germline assignment: CDR1 SGHTA and CDR2 FQGTGA. The CDR3 covers 14 residues. The V gene end was trimmed by 4 bases and the J gene end by 7 bases; junction bases not matched to a gene: 7.

This clonotype was counted only a few times. The gene calls are TRBV14 and TRBJ2-2; tentatively, D is TRBD1 (5 bases). The CDR3 is 16 amino acids. Trimming took off 3 bases at V and 1 base at J, with 12 bases between the two ends. Germline CDR1 reads SGHDN; CDR2 reads FVKESK. This CDR3 is CASSQVFRENTGELFF. CDR3 nucleotides: TGTGCCAGCAGCCAGGTTTTCAGGGAGAACACCGGGGAGCTGTTTTTT.

This clonotype was observed at least ten times. This chain uses TRBV10-3 with TRBJ2-7; 7 bases agree with TRBD1. The V gene's germline CDR1 is ENHRY and CDR2 SYGVKD. This CDR3 contains 15 residues. V lost 6 bases, J lost 1 base, and 9 bases stayed unmatched. CDR3 sequence: CAIRERGTESYEQYF. The CDR3 nucleotides are TGTGCCATCAGGGAGAGGGGGACAGAATCCTACGAGCAGTACTTC.

This clonotype was seen a few times. The rearrangement uses TRBV30 and TRBJ1-3; no definite D call. Trimming removed 2 bases at V and 2 bases at J, with 13 bases between. The germline gives CDR1 GTSNPN, CDR2 SVGIG (reference sequence). CDR3 length equals 15 residues. The CDR3 DNA reads as TGTGCCTGGAGTTCCCCCTGGAGCGCTGGAAACACCATATATTTT. It specifies CAWSSPWSAGNTIYF.

This clonotype occurred many times. The chain joins TRBV5-1 to TRBJ1-1; D remains unclear. Germline loops: CDR1 SGHRS, CDR2 YFSETQ. The CDR3 consists of 13 residues. The V end lost 1 base, the J end lost 6 bases, and 10 bases lay between the germline ends. CDR3 amino acids: CASSLSSGSEAFF. The CDR3 coding sequence is TGCGCCAGCAGCTTGTCTTCAGGATCTGAAGCTTTCTTT.

The chain carries TRBV28 and TRBJ2-5, with TRBD1 identical over 8 bases. V trimming: 8 bases; J trimming: 1 base; junction bases outside the gene matches: 0. Germline CDR1 and CDR2: MDHEN and SYDVKM. This CDR3 comprises 12 residues. The CDR3 bases are TGTGCCAGCCAGGGGGCCCAAGAGACCCAGTACTTC. This gives the protein CASQGAQETQYF.

In this sample, this clonotype turned up many times. The chain combines TRBV11-2 with TRBJ2-1; D unclear. Trimming removed 6 bases from V and 9 bases from J, with 18 bases in between. The CDR3 runs 14 residues. Germline loops: CDR1 SGHAT, CDR2 FQNNGV. DNA of the CDR3: TGTGCCAGCAGTCCCACGACCGGAGTGGGTGAGCAGTTCTTC. It is translated as CASSPTTGVGEQFF.

With regard to this clonotype: Since a much larger clone is just one base distant, this may be a read error. The chain employs TRBV2 and TRBJ2-3; 7 nucleotides match TRBD1. This CDR3 region has 15 residues. Germline CDR1 reads SNHLY; CDR2 reads FYNNEI. The CDR3 region has the DNA TGTGCCAGCGGTGAAGACAGGGTTATCGCAGATACGCAGTATTTT. Protein product: CASGEDRVIADTQYF.

This clonotype was found many times. The chain employs TRBV28 and TRBJ2-1; no reliable D call. In germline, CDR1 is MDHEN, CDR2 SYDVKM. V lost 8 bases to trimming and J lost 6 bases, with 14 bases between them. The CDR3 loop spans 13 amino acids. The CDR3 nucleotides are TGTGCCAGCGGGATCGGGTACATCAATGAGCAGTTCTTC. Translating gives CASGIGYINEQFF.

The chain employs TRBV2 and TRBJ2-7; a possible D gene is TRBD2 (5 bases). From germline, CDR1 is SNHLY and CDR2 FYNNEI. CDR3 length: 13 residues. V lost 7 bases and J 4 bases, leaving 14 bases between the germline ends. The CDR3 DNA follows: TGTGCCAGCACTCGGACCGGGGAATACGAGCAGTACTTC. Translated, it gives CASTRTGEYEQYF.

This clonotype came up many times. The J gene is TRBJ2-7, the V gene TRBV5-7; TRBD1 aligns across 7 bases. TRBV5-7 falls under the ORF class, with uncertain function. This CDR3 comprises 14 residues. V shed 0 bases and J 3 bases; nucleotides not matched to a gene: 3. CDR3 amino acids: CASSLVGGYYEQYF. Written as DNA, the CDR3 is TGTGCCAGCAGCTTGGTAGGGGGCTACTACGAGCAGTACTTC.

This clonotype was counted ten times or more. The J gene is TRBJ1-2, the V gene TRBV6-2 or TRBV6-3; TRBD1 matches 7 bases. The CDR3 spans 15 residues. J was trimmed by 0 bases and V by 6 bases; bases with no gene match: 7. CDR1 is MNHEY and CDR2 is SVGEGT in the germline V gene. DNA of the CDR3: TGTGCCAGCAGCCCCGGGACAGCATCTAACTATGGCTACACCTTC. Translation: CASSPGTASNYGYTF.